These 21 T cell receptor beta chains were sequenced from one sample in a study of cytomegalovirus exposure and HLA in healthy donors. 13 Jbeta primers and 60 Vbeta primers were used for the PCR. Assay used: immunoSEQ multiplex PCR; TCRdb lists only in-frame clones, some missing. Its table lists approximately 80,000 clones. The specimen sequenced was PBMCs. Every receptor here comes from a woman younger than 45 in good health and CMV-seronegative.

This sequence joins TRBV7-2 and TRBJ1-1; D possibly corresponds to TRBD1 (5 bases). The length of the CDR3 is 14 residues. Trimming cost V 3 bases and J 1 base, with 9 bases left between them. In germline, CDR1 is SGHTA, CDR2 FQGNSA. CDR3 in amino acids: CASSFRRENTEAFF. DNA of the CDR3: TGTGCCAGCAGCTTCCGCAGGGAGAACACTGAAGCTTTCTTT.

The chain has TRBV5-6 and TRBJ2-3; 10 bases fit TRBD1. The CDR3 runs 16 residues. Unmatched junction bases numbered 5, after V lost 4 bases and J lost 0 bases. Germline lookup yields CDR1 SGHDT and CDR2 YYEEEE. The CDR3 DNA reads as TGTGCCAGCAGCAGGGCGGGACAGGGGAGCACAGATACGCAGTATTTT. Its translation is CASSRAGQGSTDTQYF.

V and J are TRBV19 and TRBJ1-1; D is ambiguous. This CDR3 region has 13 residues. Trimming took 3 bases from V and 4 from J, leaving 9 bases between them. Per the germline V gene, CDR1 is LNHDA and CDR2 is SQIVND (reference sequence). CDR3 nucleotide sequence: TGTGCCAGTAGTATCGTGGGGAGCACTGAAGCTTTCTTT. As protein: CASSIVGSTEAFF.

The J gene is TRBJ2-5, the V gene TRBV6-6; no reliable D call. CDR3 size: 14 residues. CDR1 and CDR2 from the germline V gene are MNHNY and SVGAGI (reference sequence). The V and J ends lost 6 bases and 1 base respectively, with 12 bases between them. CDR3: CASSPDIGQETQYF. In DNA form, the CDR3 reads TGTGCCAGCAGCCCTGACATAGGCCAAGAGACCCAGTACTTC.

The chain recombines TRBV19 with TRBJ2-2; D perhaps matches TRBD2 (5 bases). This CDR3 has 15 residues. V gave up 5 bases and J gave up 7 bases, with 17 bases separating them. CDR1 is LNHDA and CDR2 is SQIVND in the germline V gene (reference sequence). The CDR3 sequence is CASSSARRRIGELFF. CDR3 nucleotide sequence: TGTGCCAGTAGTTCTGCACGACGGAGGATCGGGGAGCTGTTTTTT.

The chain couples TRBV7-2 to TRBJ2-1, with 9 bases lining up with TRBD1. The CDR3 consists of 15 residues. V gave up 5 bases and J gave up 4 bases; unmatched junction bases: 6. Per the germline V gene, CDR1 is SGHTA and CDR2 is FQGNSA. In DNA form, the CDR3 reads TGTGCCAGCAGCCTCCAGGGACAGGGATACAATGAGCAGTTCTTC. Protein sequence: CASSLQGQGYNEQFF.

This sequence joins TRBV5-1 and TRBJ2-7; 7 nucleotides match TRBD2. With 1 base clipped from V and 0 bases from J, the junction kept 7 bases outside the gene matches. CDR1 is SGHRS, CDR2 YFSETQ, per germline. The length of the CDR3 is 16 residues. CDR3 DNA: TGCGCCAGCAGCTTGAAGACTAGCTCGAGCTCCTACGAGCAGTACTTC. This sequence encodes CASSLKTSSSSYEQYF.

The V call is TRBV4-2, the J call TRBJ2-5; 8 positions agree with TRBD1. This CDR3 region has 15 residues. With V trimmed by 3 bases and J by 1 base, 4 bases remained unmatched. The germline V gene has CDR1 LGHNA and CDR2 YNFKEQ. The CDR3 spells CASSQEGQAQETQYF. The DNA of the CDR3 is TGTGCCAGCAGCCAGGAGGGACAGGCCCAAGAGACCCAGTACTTC.

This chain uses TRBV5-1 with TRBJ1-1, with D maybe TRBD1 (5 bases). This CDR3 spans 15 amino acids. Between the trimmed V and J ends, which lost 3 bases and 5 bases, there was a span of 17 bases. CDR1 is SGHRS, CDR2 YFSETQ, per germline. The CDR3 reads CASSWGLGGATEAFF. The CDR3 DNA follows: TGCGCCAGCAGCTGGGGATTGGGAGGGGCTACTGAAGCTTTCTTT.

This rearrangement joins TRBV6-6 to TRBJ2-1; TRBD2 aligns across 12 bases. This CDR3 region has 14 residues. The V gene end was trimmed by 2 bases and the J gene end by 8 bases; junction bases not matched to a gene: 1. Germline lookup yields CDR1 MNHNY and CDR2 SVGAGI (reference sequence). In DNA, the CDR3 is TGTGCCAGCAGTTACGCTAGCGGGGGGGATGAGCAGTTCTTC. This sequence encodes CASSYASGGDEQFF.

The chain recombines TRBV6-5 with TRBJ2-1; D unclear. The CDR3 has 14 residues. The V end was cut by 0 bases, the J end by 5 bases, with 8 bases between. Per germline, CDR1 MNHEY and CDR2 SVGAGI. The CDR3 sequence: CASSYSQEDNEQFF. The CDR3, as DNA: TGTGCCAGCAGTTACTCACAAGAAGACAATGAGCAGTTCTTC.

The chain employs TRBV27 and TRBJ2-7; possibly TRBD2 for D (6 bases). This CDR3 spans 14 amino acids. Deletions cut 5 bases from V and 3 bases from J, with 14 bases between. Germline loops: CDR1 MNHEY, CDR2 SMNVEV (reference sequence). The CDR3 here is CASSQHGTFYEQYF. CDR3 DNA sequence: TGTGCCAGCAGTCAACATGGGACTTTCTACGAGCAGTACTTC.

The CDR3 is CASSAGTGFYEQYF. The CDR3, as DNA: TGTGCCAGTAGTGCCGGGACAGGGTTCTACGAGCAGTACTTC. This chain connects TRBV19 to TRBJ2-7; TRBD1 aligns across 9 bases. This CDR3 has 14 amino acids. V dropped 5 bases and J dropped 3; count of bases not matched to a gene: 5. Germline V lookup: CDR1 LNHDA, CDR2 SQIVND (reference sequence).

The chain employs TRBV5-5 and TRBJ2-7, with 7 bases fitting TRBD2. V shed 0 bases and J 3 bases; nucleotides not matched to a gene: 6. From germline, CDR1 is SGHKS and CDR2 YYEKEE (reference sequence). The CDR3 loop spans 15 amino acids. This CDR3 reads CASSLEPSGFYEQYF. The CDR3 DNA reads TGTGCCAGCAGCTTGGAACCTAGCGGTTTCTACGAGCAGTACTTC.

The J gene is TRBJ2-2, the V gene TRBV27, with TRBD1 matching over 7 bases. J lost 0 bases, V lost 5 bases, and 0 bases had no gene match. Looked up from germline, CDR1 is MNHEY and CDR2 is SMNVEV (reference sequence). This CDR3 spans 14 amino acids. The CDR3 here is CASSGTANTGELFF. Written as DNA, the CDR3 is TGTGCCAGCAGTGGGACAGCGAACACCGGGGAGCTGTTTTTT.

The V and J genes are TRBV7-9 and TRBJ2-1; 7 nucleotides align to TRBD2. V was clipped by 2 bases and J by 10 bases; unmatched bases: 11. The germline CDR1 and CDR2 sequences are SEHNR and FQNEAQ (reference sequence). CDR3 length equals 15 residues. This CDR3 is CASSLWGGSEGEQFF. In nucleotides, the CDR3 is TGTGCCAGCAGCTTATGGGGCGGGAGTGAGGGAGAGCAGTTCTTC.

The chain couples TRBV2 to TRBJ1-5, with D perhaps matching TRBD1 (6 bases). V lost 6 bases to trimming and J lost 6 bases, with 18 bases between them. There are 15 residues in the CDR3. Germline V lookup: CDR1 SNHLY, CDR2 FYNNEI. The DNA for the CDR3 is TGTGCCAGCAGGGGTGGGCTACAGGGCGGTCAGCCCCAGCATTTT. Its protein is CASRGGLQGGQPQHF.

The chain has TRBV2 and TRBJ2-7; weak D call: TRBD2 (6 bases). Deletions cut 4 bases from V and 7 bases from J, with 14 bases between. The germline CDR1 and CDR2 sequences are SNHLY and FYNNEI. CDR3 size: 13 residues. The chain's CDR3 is CASSGDLGWEQYF. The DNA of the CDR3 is TGTGCCAGCAGTGGGGACTTGGGGTGGGAGCAGTACTTC.

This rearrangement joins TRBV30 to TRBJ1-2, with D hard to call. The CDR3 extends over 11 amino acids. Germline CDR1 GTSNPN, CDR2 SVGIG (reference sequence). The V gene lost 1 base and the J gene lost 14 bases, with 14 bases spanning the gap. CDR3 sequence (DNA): TGTGCCTGGAGTGAGAGCCCTAACCAAACCTTC. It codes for CAWSESPNQTF.

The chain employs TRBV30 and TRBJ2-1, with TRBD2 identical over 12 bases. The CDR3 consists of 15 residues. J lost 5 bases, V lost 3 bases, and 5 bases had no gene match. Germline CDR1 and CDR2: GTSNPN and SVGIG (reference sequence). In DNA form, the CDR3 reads TGTGCCTGGAGGTTGACTAGCGGGAGCCACAATGAGCAGTTCTTC. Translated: CAWRLTSGSHNEQFF. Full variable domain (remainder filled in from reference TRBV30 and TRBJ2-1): SQTIHQWPATLVQPVGSPLSLECTVEGTSNPNLYWYRQAAGRGLQLLFYSVGIGQISSEVPQNLSASRPQDRQFILSSKKLLLSDSGFYLCAWRLTSGSHNEQFFGPGTRLTVL.

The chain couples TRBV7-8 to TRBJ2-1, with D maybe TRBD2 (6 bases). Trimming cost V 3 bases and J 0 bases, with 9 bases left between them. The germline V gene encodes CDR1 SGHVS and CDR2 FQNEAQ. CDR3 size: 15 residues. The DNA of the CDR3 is TGTGCCAGCAGCTTTGGGACTGGCTCCTACAATGAGCAGTTCTTC. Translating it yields CASSFGTGSYNEQFF.